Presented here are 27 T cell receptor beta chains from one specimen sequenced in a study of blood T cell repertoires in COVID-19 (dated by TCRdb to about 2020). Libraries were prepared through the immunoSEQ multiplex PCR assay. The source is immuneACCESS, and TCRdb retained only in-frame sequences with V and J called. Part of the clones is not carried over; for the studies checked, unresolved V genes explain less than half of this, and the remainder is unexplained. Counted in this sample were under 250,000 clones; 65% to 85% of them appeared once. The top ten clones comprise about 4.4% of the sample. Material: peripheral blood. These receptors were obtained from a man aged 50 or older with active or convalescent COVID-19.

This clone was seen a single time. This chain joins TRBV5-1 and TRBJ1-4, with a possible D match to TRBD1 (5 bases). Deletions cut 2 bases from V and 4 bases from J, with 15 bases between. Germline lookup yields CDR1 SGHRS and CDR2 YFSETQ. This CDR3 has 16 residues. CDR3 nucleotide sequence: TGCGCCAGCAGCTTACAACCGGGACTGCTTAATGAAAAACTGTTTTTT. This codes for CASSLQPGLLNEKLFF.

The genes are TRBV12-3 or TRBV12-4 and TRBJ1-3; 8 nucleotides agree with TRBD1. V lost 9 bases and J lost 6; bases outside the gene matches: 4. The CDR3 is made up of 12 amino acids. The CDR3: CASAGGSNTIYF. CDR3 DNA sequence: TGTGCCAGTGCAGGGGGCTCAAACACCATATATTTT.

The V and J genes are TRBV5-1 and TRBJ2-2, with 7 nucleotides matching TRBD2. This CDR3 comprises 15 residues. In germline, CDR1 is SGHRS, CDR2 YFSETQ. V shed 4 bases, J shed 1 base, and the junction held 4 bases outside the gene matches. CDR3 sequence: CASSTGTMNTGELFF. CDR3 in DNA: TGCGCCAGCAGCACCGGGACTATGAACACCGGGGAGCTGTTTTTT. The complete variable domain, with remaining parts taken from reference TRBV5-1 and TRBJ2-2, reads KAGVTQTPRYLIKTRGQQVTLSCSPISGHRSVSWYQQTPGQGLQFLFEYFSETQRNKGNFPGRFSGRQFSNSRSEMNVSTLELGDSALYLCASSTGTMNTGELFFGEGSRLTVL.

The CDR3 DNA follows: TGTGCCAGCAGCCCCGGGGGGCAGGGGAACTACAATGAGCAGTTCTTC. This gives the protein CASSPGGQGNYNEQFF. The rearrangement uses TRBV3-1 (or the pseudogene TRBV3-2) and TRBJ2-1; D may be TRBD2 (7 bases). The CDR3 length is 16 residues. V lost 4 bases, J lost 3 bases, and 16 bases lay in between. Germline V gene lookup returns CDR1 LGHDT and CDR2 YNNKEL (reference sequence).

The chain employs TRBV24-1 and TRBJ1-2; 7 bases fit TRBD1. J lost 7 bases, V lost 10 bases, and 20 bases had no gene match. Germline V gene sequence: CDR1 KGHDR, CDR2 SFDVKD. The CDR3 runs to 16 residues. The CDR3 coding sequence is TGTGCCACTTCTAGGGACAGAAGAAACCGCGAGGGTGGCTACACCTTC. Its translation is CATSRDRRNREGGYTF.

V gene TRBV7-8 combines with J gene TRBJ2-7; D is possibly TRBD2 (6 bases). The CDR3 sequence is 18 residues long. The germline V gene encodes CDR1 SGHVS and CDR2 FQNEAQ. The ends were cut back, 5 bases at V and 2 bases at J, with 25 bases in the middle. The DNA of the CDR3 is TGTGCCAGCAGCCTCTTACGTTGGGGTACTAGCTCGGCCTACGAGCAGTACTTC. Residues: CASSLLRWGTSSAYEQYF.

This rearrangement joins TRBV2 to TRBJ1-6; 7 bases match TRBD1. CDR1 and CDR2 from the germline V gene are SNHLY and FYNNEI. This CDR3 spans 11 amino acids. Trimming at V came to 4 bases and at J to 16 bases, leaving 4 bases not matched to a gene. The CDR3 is CASSVWDSLHF. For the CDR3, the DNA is TGTGCCAGCAGTGTTTGGGACAGTCTCCACTTT.

The CDR3 DNA is TGTGCCAGTAGCCCACAGGGCCGGGAGCTGTTTTTT. It codes for CASSPQGRELFF. This chain joins TRBV19 and TRBJ2-2; D perhaps matches TRBD1 (6 bases). The CDR3 has 12 amino acids. V was pared by 6 bases and J by 9 bases, with 11 bases between. The germline gives CDR1 LNHDA, CDR2 SQIVND (reference sequence).

CDR3 in amino acids: CASSLQGGPSYGYTF. The CDR3, as DNA: TGCGCCAGCAGCTTACAGGGGGGCCCTTCCTATGGCTACACCTTC. V usage is TRBV5-1 and J usage is TRBJ1-2, with 8 positions matching TRBD1. Germline-derived CDR1 and CDR2 are SGHRS and YFSETQ. The CDR3 has 15 amino acids. V was clipped by 2 bases and J by 4 bases; unmatched bases: 7.

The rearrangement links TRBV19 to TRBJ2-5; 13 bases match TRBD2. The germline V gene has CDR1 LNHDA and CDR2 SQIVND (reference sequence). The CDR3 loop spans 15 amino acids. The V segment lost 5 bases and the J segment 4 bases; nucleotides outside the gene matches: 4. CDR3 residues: CASSWTSGGGETQYF. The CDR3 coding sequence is TGTGCCAGTAGTTGGACTAGCGGGGGCGGAGAGACCCAGTACTTC.

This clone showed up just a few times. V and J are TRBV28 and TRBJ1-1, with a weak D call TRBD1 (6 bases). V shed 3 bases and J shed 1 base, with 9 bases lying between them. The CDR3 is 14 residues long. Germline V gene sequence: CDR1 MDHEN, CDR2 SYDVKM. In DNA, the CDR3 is TGTGCCAGCAGTTTGACAGGTCGGAACACTGAAGCTTTCTTT. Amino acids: CASSLTGRNTEAFF.

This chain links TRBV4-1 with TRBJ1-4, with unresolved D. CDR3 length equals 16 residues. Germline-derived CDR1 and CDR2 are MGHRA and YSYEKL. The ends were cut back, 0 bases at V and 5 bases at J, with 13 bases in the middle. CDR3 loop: CASSQDWGGRNEKLFF. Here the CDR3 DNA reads TGCGCCAGCAGCCAAGATTGGGGAGGGAGGAATGAAAAACTGTTTTTT.

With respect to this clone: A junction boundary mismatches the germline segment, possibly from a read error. The chain's CDR3 is CASSSSTANYGYNF. CDR3 DNA: TGTGCCAGCAGCTCCTCGACAGCGAACTATGGCTACAACTTC. V and J are TRBV11-2 and TRBJ1-2, with D possibly being TRBD1 (5 bases). The CDR3 is 14 residues long. Germline values: CDR1 SGHAT, CDR2 FQNNGV.

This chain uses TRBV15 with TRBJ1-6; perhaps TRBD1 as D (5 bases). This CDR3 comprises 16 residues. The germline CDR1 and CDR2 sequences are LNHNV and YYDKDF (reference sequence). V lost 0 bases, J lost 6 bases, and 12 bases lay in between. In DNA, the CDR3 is TGTGCCACCAGCAGAGAGGGAGGGGATAGTAATTCACCCCTCCACTTT. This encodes CATSREGGDSNSPLHF. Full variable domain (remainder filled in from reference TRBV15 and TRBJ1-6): DAMVIQNPRYQVTQFGKPVTLSCSQTLNHNVMYWYQQKSSQAPKLLFHYYDKDFNNEADTPDNFQSRRPNTSFCFLDIRSPGLGDTAMYLCATSREGGDSNSPLHFGNGTRLTVT.

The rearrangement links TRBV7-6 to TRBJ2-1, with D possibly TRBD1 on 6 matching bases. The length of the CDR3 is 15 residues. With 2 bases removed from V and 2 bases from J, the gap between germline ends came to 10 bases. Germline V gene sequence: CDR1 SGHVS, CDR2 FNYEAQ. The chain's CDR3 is CASSLSDSPYNEQFF. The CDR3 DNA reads TGTGCCAGCAGCTTATCGGACAGCCCCTACAATGAGCAGTTCTTC. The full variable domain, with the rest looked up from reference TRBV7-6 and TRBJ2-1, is GAGVSQSPRYKVTKRGQDVALRCDPISGHVSLYWYRQALGQGPEFLTYFNYEAQQDKSGLPNDRFSAERPEGSISTLTIQRTEQRDSAMYRCASSLSDSPYNEQFFGPGTRLTVL.

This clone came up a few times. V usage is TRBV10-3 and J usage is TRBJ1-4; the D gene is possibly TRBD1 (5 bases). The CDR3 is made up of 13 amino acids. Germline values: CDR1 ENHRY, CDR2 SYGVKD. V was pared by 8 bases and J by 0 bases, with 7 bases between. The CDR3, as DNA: TGTGCCATCTCGACAGCAACTAATGAAAAACTGTTTTTT. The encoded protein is CAISTATNEKLFF.

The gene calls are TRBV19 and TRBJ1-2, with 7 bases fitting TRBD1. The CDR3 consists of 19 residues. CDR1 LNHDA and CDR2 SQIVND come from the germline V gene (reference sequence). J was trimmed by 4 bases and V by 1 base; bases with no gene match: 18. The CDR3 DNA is TGTGCCAGTAGTATAGGACCGGGACAGAGCCCAGGCCGATCCTATGGCTACACCTTC. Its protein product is CASSIGPGQSPGRSYGYTF. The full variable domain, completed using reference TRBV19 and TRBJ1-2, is DGGITQSPKYLFRKEGQNVTLSCEQNLNHDAMYWYRQDPGQGLRLIYYSQIVNDFQKGDIAEGYSVSREKKESFPLTVTSAQKNPTAFYLCASSIGPGQSPGRSYGYTFGSGTRLTVV.

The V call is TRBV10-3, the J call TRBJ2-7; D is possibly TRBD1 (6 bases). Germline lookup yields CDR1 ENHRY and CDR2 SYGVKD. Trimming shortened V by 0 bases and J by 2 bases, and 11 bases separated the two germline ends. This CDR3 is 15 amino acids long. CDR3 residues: CAISESDRLTYEQYF. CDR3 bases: TGTGCCATCAGTGAGTCGGACAGACTAACCTACGAGCAGTACTTC.

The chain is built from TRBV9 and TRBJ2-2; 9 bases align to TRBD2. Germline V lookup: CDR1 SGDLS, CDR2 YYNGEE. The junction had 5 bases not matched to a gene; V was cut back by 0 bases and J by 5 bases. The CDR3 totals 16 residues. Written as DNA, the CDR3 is TGTGCCAGCAGCGTAGGTTCTAGCGGGGTTACCGGGGAGCTGTTTTTT. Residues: CASSVGSSGVTGELFF.

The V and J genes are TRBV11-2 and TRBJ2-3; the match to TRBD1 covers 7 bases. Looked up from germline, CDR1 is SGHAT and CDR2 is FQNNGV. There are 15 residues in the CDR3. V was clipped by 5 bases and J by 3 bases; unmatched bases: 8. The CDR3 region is CASSNRDRETDTQYF. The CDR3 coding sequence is TGTGCCAGCAGCAACCGGGACAGAGAAACAGATACGCAGTATTTT.

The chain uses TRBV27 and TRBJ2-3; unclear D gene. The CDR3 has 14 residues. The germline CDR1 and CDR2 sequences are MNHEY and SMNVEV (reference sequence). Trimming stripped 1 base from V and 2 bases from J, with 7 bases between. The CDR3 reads CASSLYRYTDTQYF. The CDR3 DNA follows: TGTGCCAGCAGTTTATACAGATACACAGATACGCAGTATTTT.

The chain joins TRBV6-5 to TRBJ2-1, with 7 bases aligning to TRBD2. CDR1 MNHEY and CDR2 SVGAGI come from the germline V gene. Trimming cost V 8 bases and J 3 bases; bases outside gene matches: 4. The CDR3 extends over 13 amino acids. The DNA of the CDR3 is TGTGCCAGCGGGAGGGGAAACTACAATGAGCAGTTCTTC. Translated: CASGRGNYNEQFF.

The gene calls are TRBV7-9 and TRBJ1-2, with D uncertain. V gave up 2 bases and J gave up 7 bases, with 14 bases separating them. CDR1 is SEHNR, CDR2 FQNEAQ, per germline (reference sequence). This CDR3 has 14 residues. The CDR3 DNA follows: TGTGCCAGCAGCTTACCCAGAGAATCGGGTGGCTACACCTTC. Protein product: CASSLPRESGGYTF. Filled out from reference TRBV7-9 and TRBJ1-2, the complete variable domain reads DTGVSQNPRHKITKRGQNVTFRCDPISEHNRLYWYRQTLGQGPEFLTYFQNEAQLEKSRLLSDRFSAERPKGSFSTLEIQRTEQGDSAMYLCASSLPRESGGYTFGSGTRLTVV.

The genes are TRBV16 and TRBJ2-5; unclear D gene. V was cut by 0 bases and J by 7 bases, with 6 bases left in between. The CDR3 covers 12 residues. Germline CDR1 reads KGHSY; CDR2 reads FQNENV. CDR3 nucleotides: TGTGCCAGCAGCCAATCGGTCAGGACCCAGTACTTC. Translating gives CASSQSVRTQYF.

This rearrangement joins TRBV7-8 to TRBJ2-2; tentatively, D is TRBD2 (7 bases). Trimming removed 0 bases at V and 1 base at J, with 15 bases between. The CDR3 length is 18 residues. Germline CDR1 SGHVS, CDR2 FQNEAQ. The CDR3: CASSLAVAGAWNTGELFF. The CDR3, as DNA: TGTGCCAGCAGCTTAGCGGTGGCGGGGGCCTGGAACACCGGGGAGCTGTTTTTT.

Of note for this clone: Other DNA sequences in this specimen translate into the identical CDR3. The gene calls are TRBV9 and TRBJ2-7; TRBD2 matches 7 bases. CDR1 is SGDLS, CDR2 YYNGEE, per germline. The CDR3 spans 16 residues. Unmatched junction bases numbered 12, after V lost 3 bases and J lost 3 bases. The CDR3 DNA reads TGTGCCAGCAGCGCGGGGGGTCGAGGGGTACGCTACGAGCAGTACTTC. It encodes CASSAGGRGVRYEQYF.

The CDR3 is CASSLRLARPEFF. The CDR3 bases are TGTGCCAGTAGCCTTAGACTAGCACGCCCGGAGTTCTTC. This chain links TRBV19 with TRBJ2-1, with 7 bases identical to TRBD2. This CDR3 region has 13 residues. V shed 6 bases, J shed 14 bases, and the junction held 13 bases outside the gene matches. Germline-derived CDR1 and CDR2 are LNHDA and SQIVND (reference sequence).